This TCR beta chain was obtained from a study of blood T cell repertoires in COVID-19. Study-level information: The United States, Italy and Spain provided the acute and convalescent COVID-19 samples.

In the original processing: Reference gene primer amplification in the assay estimated nucleated cell counts. Profiled with immunoSEQ multiplex PCR; TCRdb holds only in-frame clones, not every one. V, J and clone size are taken as reported in that table, and D and trimming were inferred from the DNA itself. The sample holds about 100,000 clones, just over 90% seen once. What was sequenced was peripheral blood. The origin of this receptor is a man aged 50 or older with active COVID-19.

The CDR3 loop is CASSLVPSGVETQYF. The CDR3 DNA is TGCGCCAGCAGCTTGGTTCCTAGCGGGGTGGAGACCCAGTACTTC. This rearrangement joins TRBV5-1 to TRBJ2-5, with TRBD2 matching 9 bases. The CDR3 covers 15 residues. Germline CDR1 SGHRS, CDR2 YFSETQ. Trimming at V came to 0 bases and at J to 5 bases, leaving 5 bases not matched to a gene.